Each of the 27 T cell receptor beta chains below was sequenced from the same sample in a study of blood T cell repertoires in COVID-19 (dated by TCRdb to about 2020). Library preparation used the immunoSEQ multiplex PCR assay. Here the immuneACCESS table is served through TCRdb, limited to in-frame sequences with V and J called. Missing clones are a known gap in these copies; in checked studies unresolved V genes cover under half, and the rest lacks a known reason. This sample gives about 430,000 clones in total; around nine tenths of them show up just once. The top ten constitute around 1.5% of the sample. Material for sequencing was PBMCs or T cells enriched from blood (not recorded which). Source of these receptors: a woman between 18 and 29 years old who had been exposed to COVID-19.

The chain is built from TRBV14 and TRBJ2-1; 9 nucleotides align to TRBD2. Germline V gives CDR1 SGHDN, CDR2 FVKESK. The V and J ends lost 4 bases and 2 bases, in that order; junction bases with no gene match: 3. The length of the CDR3 is 15 residues. CDR3 in DNA: TGTGCCAGCAGCCTAGCGGGAGAGCCCTACAATGAGCAGTTCTTC. Amino acids: CASSLAGEPYNEQFF.

This sequence joins TRBV6-5 and TRBJ1-6, with D maybe TRBD1 (6 bases). The germline V gene has CDR1 MNHEY and CDR2 SVGAGI. The CDR3 spans 14 residues. V lost 5 bases to trimming and J lost 7 bases, with 12 bases between them. The CDR3 here is CASSIQGGNSPLHF. The CDR3, as DNA: TGTGCCAGCAGTATACAGGGTGGGAATTCACCCCTCCACTTT.

The V call is TRBV4-2, the J call TRBJ2-7, with D possibly being TRBD1 (6 bases). This CDR3 spans 14 amino acids. V was cut by 2 bases and J by 7 bases, with 15 bases left in between. Germline V CDR1 and CDR2: LGHNA, YNFKEQ. CDR3 sequence (DNA): TGTGCCAGCAGCCAAATACAGGGTGCGGAGGAGCAGTACTTC. It encodes CASSQIQGAEEQYF.

The chain uses TRBV25-1 and TRBJ2-2; perhaps TRBD2 as D (6 bases). This CDR3 is 11 amino acids long. The V gene lost 8 bases and the J gene lost 11 bases, with 12 bases spanning the gap. CDR1 and CDR2 from the germline V gene are MGHDK and SYGVNS. CDR3 coding DNA: TGTGCCAGCTTGGGGGGTCCCGAGCTGTTTTTT. This gives the protein CASLGGPELFF.

This clone was seen just once. The rearrangement joins TRBV9 to TRBJ2-7; 11 bases map to TRBD1. The ends lost 3 bases at V and 3 bases at J; junction bases unmatched: 2. Germline V gene lookup returns CDR1 SGDLS and CDR2 YYNGEE. This CDR3 has 14 amino acids. The CDR3 loop reads CASSAGQGVYEQYF. The CDR3 nucleotides read TGTGCCAGCAGCGCGGGACAGGGGGTCTACGAGCAGTACTTC.

The V gene is TRBV29-1, the J gene TRBJ1-2, with 7 bases that match TRBD1. The CDR3 has 11 residues. The ends lost 4 bases at V and 13 bases at J; junction bases unmatched: 9. Germline V CDR1 and CDR2: SQVTM, ANQGSEA. The CDR3 sequence is CSVVEQGRSTF. CDR3 in DNA: TGCAGCGTTGTGGAACAGGGGAGGAGCACCTTC. Full variable domain (missing parts from reference TRBV29-1 and TRBJ1-2): SAVISQKPSRDICQRGTSLTIQCQVDSQVTMMFWYRQQPGQSLTLIATANQGSEATYESGFVIDKFPISRPNLTFSTLTVSNMSPEDSSIYLCSVVEQGRSTFGSGTRLTVV.

The chain recombines TRBV4-1 with TRBJ2-1, with 8 nucleotides matching TRBD2. From germline, CDR1 is MGHRA and CDR2 YSYEKL. The CDR3 is made up of 15 amino acids. V lost 0 bases and J lost 10; bases outside the gene matches: 8. The chain's CDR3 is CASSQDGAGGNEQFF. The DNA of the CDR3 is TGCGCCAGCAGCCAAGATGGGGCGGGAGGAAACGAGCAGTTCTTC.

The genes are TRBV27 and TRBJ2-7; possibly TRBD2 for D (6 bases). The ends were cut back, 1 base at V and 5 bases at J, with 12 bases in the middle. The CDR3 has 14 residues. Per the germline V gene, CDR1 is MNHEY and CDR2 is SMNVEV (reference sequence). CDR3 loop: CASSLLVGRDEQYF. As DNA, the CDR3 is TGTGCCAGCAGTTTATTGGTCGGGAGAGACGAGCAGTACTTC.

This clone was found a few times. V usage is TRBV4-3 and J usage is TRBJ2-2; 7 bases match TRBD1. Germline V CDR1 and CDR2: LGHNA, YSLEER. This CDR3 region has 17 residues. V trimming: 0 bases; J trimming: 5 bases; junction bases outside the gene matches: 9. As DNA, the CDR3 is TGCGCCAGCAGCCAAGATAGAACAGGGGTTACGACCGGGGAGCTGTTTTTT. Translation: CASSQDRTGVTTGELFF.

The rearrangement joins TRBV18 to TRBJ1-4; 10 positions agree with TRBD1. Germline V CDR1 and CDR2: KGHSH, LQKENI. The CDR3 sequence is 17 residues long. Trimming took 0 bases from V and 4 from J; bases not matched to a gene: 5. The CDR3 loop is CASSPPTGTGDNEKLFF. The CDR3 nucleotides are TGTGCCAGCTCACCACCAACCGGGACAGGGGATAATGAAAAACTGTTTTTT.

The rearrangement links TRBV2 to TRBJ1-6; D may be TRBD1 (6 bases). This CDR3 contains 13 residues. The ends were cut back, 9 bases at V and 10 bases at J, with 16 bases in the middle. From germline, CDR1 is SNHLY and CDR2 FYNNEI. The CDR3 nucleotides read TGTGCCAGGTCCGAGGGGGGGAGGTCACCCCTCCACTTT. It translates to CARSEGGRSPLHF. Based on the CDR3 plus reference TRBV2 and TRBJ1-6, the full variable domain is EPEVTQTPSHQVTQMGQEVILRCVPISNHLYFYWYRQILGQKVEFLVSFYNNEISEKSEIFDDQFSVERPDGSNFTLKIRSTKLEDSAMYFCARSEGGRSPLHFGNGTRLTVT.

This sequence joins TRBV9 and TRBJ1-1, with 10 bases fitting TRBD1. V shed 0 bases, J shed 5 bases, and the junction held 4 bases outside the gene matches. Germline CDR1 SGDLS, CDR2 YYNGEE. This CDR3 spans 15 amino acids. CDR3 amino acids: CASSVAGQGVTEAFF. DNA for the CDR3: TGTGCCAGCAGCGTAGCTGGACAGGGGGTGACTGAAGCTTTCTTT.

This clone was recorded once. The chain uses TRBV7-9 and TRBJ1-3; no firm D call. In germline, CDR1 is SEHNR, CDR2 FQNEAQ (reference sequence). V was shortened by 0 bases and J by 1 base, with 4 bases between the two germline ends. The length of the CDR3 is 14 residues. CDR3 residues: CASSLAYSGNTIYF. The CDR3 DNA is TGTGCCAGCAGCTTAGCGTATTCTGGAAACACCATATATTTT.

The chain recombines TRBV7-2 with TRBJ2-1; tentative D call: TRBD2 (7 bases). Trimming left V 7 bases short and J 4 bases short, with 17 bases between. The CDR3 spans 15 residues. CDR1 and CDR2 from the germline V gene are SGHTA and FQGNSA. For the CDR3, the DNA is TGTGCCAGCAATAGTAGGGGGGGGACTTACAATGAGCAGTTCTTC. Translating it yields CASNSRGGTYNEQFF.

The V gene is TRBV5-1, the J gene TRBJ2-2, with 8 bases matching TRBD1. The germline V gene encodes CDR1 SGHRS and CDR2 YFSETQ. The trim removed 3 bases at V and 2 bases at J, leaving 3 bases unmatched. The CDR3 is 15 amino acids. The CDR3 nucleotides read TGCGCCAGCAGCTGGACAGGGATAAACACCGGGGAGCTGTTTTTT. It translates to CASSWTGINTGELFF. The whole variable domain, filled in from reference TRBV5-1 and TRBJ2-2, reads KAGVTQTPRYLIKTRGQQVTLSCSPISGHRSVSWYQQTPGQGLQFLFEYFSETQRNKGNFPGRFSGRQFSNSRSEMNVSTLELGDSALYLCASSWTGINTGELFFGEGSRLTVL.

This clone has a single count. The CDR3 region has the DNA TGTGCCAGCAGCTCCCCGTTTTCACCCCTCCACTTT. Residues: CASSSPFSPLHF. This chain connects TRBV7-2 to TRBJ1-6; no reliable D call. The germline V gene encodes CDR1 SGHTA and CDR2 FQGNSA. The CDR3 has 12 amino acids. Trimming removed 4 bases from V and 9 bases from J, with 7 bases in between.

V is TRBV7-6 and J is TRBJ2-1; 11 bases align to TRBD1. CDR1 and CDR2 from the germline V gene are SGHVS and FNYEAQ. The junction had 3 bases not matched to a gene; V was cut back by 2 bases and J by 9 bases. The CDR3 extends over 14 amino acids. CDR3 residues: CASSLRDRGSEQFF. DNA for the CDR3: TGTGCCAGCAGCTTAAGGGACAGGGGGAGTGAGCAGTTCTTC.

The chain is built from TRBV27 and TRBJ2-5; 9 bases align to TRBD2. The CDR3 consists of 16 residues. Per the germline V gene, CDR1 is MNHEY and CDR2 is SMNVEV (reference sequence). J gave up 0 bases and V 2 bases, and 4 bases lay outside the gene matches. The CDR3 is CASSLVAGGYQETQYF. Written as DNA, the CDR3 is TGTGCCAGCAGTTTAGTCGCGGGGGGGTACCAAGAGACCCAGTACTTC.

The genes are TRBV18 and TRBJ2-7; 10 bases align to TRBD2. CDR1 is KGHSH and CDR2 is LQKENI in the germline V gene. The CDR3 is 15 amino acids. J gave up 6 bases and V 1 base, and 6 bases lay outside the gene matches. CDR3: CASSPLPAGGIEQYF. The CDR3 bases are TGTGCCAGCTCACCACTTCCAGCGGGGGGGATCGAGCAGTACTTC.

This chain joins TRBV3-1 (or the pseudogene TRBV3-2) and TRBJ2-5; unclear D gene. Germline values: CDR1 LGHDT, CDR2 YNNKEL (reference sequence). The CDR3 spans 14 residues. Deletions cut 1 base from V and 5 bases from J, with 11 bases between. The CDR3 reads CASSQGNSKETQYF. CDR3 DNA: TGTGCCAGCAGCCAAGGAAATAGTAAGGAGACCCAGTACTTC.

As for this clone: The same CDR3 arises from other DNA sequences in this sample as well. The genes are TRBV18 and TRBJ2-7, with 8 nucleotides matching TRBD1. The CDR3 has 13 amino acids. Losses at the gene ends were 4 bases for V and 3 bases for J; bases not matched to a gene: 2. Germline values: CDR1 KGHSH, CDR2 LQKENI. CDR3 in DNA: TGTGCCAGCTCACGACAGGGGAGCTACGAGCAGTACTTC. Its protein product is CASSRQGSYEQYF.

This clone was seen a handful of times. The CDR3 spells CASSLGTGLAAFF. Written as DNA, the CDR3 is TGCGCCAGCAGCTTGGGGACAGGGCTTGCGGCTTTCTTT. This chain links TRBV5-1 with TRBJ1-1; 8 nucleotides align to TRBD1. Germline assignment: CDR1 SGHRS and CDR2 YFSETQ. Trimming removed 0 bases from V and 11 bases from J; junction bases left unmatched: 6. CDR3 length equals 13 residues.

The chain employs TRBV6-5 and TRBJ2-1; TRBD1 is a possible D gene (5 bases). Deletions cut 2 bases from V and 2 bases from J, with 10 bases between. Germline values: CDR1 MNHEY, CDR2 SVGAGI. This CDR3 region has 15 residues. The DNA of the CDR3 is TGTGCCAGCAGTTACGGCAGGGCCACCTACAATGAGCAGTTCTTC. Translation: CASSYGRATYNEQFF.

This clone was observed a single time. The V and J genes are TRBV5-4 and TRBJ1-4; the D is unclear. Trimming shortened V by 0 bases and J by 3 bases, and 9 bases separated the two germline ends. This CDR3 is 15 amino acids long. The germline V gene encodes CDR1 SGHNT and CDR2 YYREEE (reference sequence). The chain's CDR3 is CASSLALGSNEKLFF. CDR3 sequence (DNA): TGTGCCAGCAGCTTGGCATTGGGCTCTAATGAAAAACTGTTTTTT.

This chain links TRBV11-3 with TRBJ2-2; a weak D match, TRBD1 (6 bases). Trimming removed 2 bases from V and 4 bases from J, with 11 bases in between. This CDR3 has 15 amino acids. CDR1 and CDR2 (germline): SGHNT, YENEEA. The CDR3 nucleotides are TGTGCCAGCAGCTTACAGGGGCCTCCCACCGGGGAGCTGTTTTTT. Translating it yields CASSLQGPPTGELFF. Full variable domain (rest looked up from reference TRBV11-3 and TRBJ2-2): EAGVVQSPRYKIIEKKQPVAFWCNPISGHNTLYWYLQNLGQGPELLIRYENEEAVDDSQLPKDRFSAERLKGVDSTLKIQPAELGDSAVYLCASSLQGPPTGELFFGEGSRLTVL.

The chain employs TRBV12-5 and TRBJ2-1; 10 nucleotides agree with TRBD2. Germline trimming cut 4 bases from V and 2 bases from J; bases unmatched to any gene: 5. CDR3 length equals 16 residues. Germline lookup yields CDR1 LGHNT and CDR2 FRNRAP. CDR3 in amino acids: CASGSTAGGPYNEQFF. The CDR3 nucleotides are TGTGCTAGTGGTTCTACAGCGGGAGGGCCCTACAATGAGCAGTTCTTC. Combining the CDR3 with reference TRBV12-5 and TRBJ2-1 gives the whole variable domain DARVTQTPRHKVTEMGQEVTMRCQPILGHNTVFWYRQTMMQGLELLAYFRNRAPLDDSGMPKDRFSAEMPDATLATLKIQPSEPRDSAVYFCASGSTAGGPYNEQFFGPGTRLTVL.

V usage is TRBV2 and J usage is TRBJ2-1, with 12 nucleotides matching TRBD2. This CDR3 has 17 residues. The junction had 16 bases not matched to a gene; V was cut back by 10 bases and J by 6 bases. Per the germline V gene, CDR1 is SNHLY and CDR2 is FYNNEI. Here the CDR3 reads CAIPGLAGSRRSNEQFF. Here the CDR3 DNA reads TGTGCCATTCCGGGACTAGCGGGCTCCAGACGATCCAATGAGCAGTTCTTC.